This T cell receptor (beta chain) was sequenced in a study of T cell responses to AZD1222 COVID-19 vaccine (dated by TCRdb to the early 2020s). Regarding the complete study: AZD1222 recipients whose second dose came at about 4 weeks and those whose second dose came at about 12 weeks were combined into one group, since spike-specific TCR depth and breadth did not differ between the two schedules. A total of just over 230 trial participants underwent TCR sequencing, of whom around 200 received two doses of AZD1222 and 26 received two doses of the MenACWY control vaccine. Trial participants were enrolled by age into 18-55, 56-69 and 70-plus year subgroups, with roughly 160, 29 and 62 TCR-sequenced participants respectively. Points the paper makes about the study in general: Because no day 14 peak-response samples were available, the repertoires could be characterized only after the peak T cell response. CD4 TCRs associated with the vaccine covered the entire spike protein, and the dominant responses were in regions 160-218 and 743-854. After two AZD1222 doses, spike-specific TCR breadth and depth were significantly higher than at day 0 and than in MenACWY recipients. The 56-69-year group was small, and its depth increase did not reach significance, likely because of low power. Conclusions about previously exposed vaccinees are limited, since just six AZD1222 recipients were seropositive for SARS-CoV-2 at baseline. Participants were mostly white British, with more females than males. The authors suggested clonal diversity may have been underestimated. Reportedly, close to half of the unique spike-specific TCRs recognized epitopes lying outside the regions that are mutated in the B.1.351 and B.1.1.7 variants.

The CDR1 and CDR2 encoded by the germline V gene (reference sequence) are LGHDT and YNNKEL. Trimming costs V 6 bases and J 8 bases, and their ends lie 20 bases apart. The CDR3 numbers 15 residues from cysteine through phenylalanine. The only DNA kept is the CDR3, 45 bases in frame from the first base. On this clone: There is no known antigen for this receptor. The sample holds no much larger clone one base away, and base qualities are not on file.

The CDR3 regions of human TCRbeta chains were subjected to immunosequencing. The authors' pipeline ran thus. TCRs in the repertoires were matched against a reference library of SARS-CoV-2-specific TCRs that had been generated with the MIRA antigen-specificity platform. Breadth was defined as the fraction of unique TCRs that were SARS-CoV-2-associated. Depth was defined as the fraction of total T cells that were SARS-CoV-2-associated. Using the MIRA data, each spike-specific TCR was mapped to the spike region that the TCR reacts to and placed in a CD4 or CD8 class. Log10-transformed breadth and depth values were compared by one-way ANOVA with Sidak's multiple comparisons tests. TCRdb carries this immuneACCESS record with in-frame sequences only. Its versions omit some clonotypes, under half of them owing to an unresolved V gene in the studies checked, with the rest unexplained. From that table come the V and J calls and clone size; the DNA was used to work out D and trimming. The sample profile shows more than 50,000 clones; approximately 88% of them were found once. The top ten clones comprise roughly 2% of the sample.

The label giving this sample's time point can be read as: baseline before first vaccination. Vaccinee samples were obtained from the UK trials COV001 and COV002, which included a single-blind randomized controlled phase 2/3 trial of AZD1222 (ChAdOx1 nCoV-19) in healthy adults. Trial participant PBMC samples were collected at day 0 and day 28 after the second dose for TCRbeta chain sequencing. The sample in question was peripheral blood, obtained on day 0 of AZD1222 vaccination. The sequence links TRBV3-1 (or the pseudogene TRBV3-2) to TRBJ2-1; TRBD2 is possibly the D segment (5 matching bases). The clonotype comes from an adult in good health. The sequence in DNA is TGTGCCAGCAGGCGCAGTTCGGGGTTAAGGGATGAGCAGTTCTTC. It translates to CASRRSSGLRDEQFF.